Below are 25 T cell receptor beta chains sequenced from a single sample in a study of Ad26.COV2.S vaccination and SARS-CoV-2 variants (dated by TCRdb to the early 2020s). This specimen's treatment or condition label, interpreted: roughly 18 received Ad26.COV2.S at low or high dose, single or two shots; 5 received placebo; per-sample allocation not given. For vaccine and placebo recipients, the sequenced repertoires came from samples collected on day 63 after the first injection. Receptors were amplified or captured by the immunoSEQ multiplex PCR assay. Entries here come from immuneACCESS through TCRdb and include only in-frame sequences with V and J called. Some clones fail to appear in such tables; in the studies checked, an unresolved V gene covers under half of the shortfall, and the cause of the remainder is unknown. Counted in this sample were a few hundred thousand clones; approximately 92% of them appeared once. The top ten clones comprise under 2% of the sample.

The source was peripheral blood, collected in a trial of Ad26.COV2.S vaccine versus placebo. These receptors originate from a person aged 18 to 59 who received the Ad26.COV2.S COVID-19 vaccine or a placebo.

The chain uses TRBV7-9 and TRBJ2-7, with D hard to call. Germline CDR1 SEHNR, CDR2 FQNEAQ (reference sequence). This CDR3 comprises 13 residues. Between the trimmed V and J ends, which lost 5 bases and 5 bases, there was a span of 13 bases. The CDR3 here is CASSPGPRDEQYF. DNA for the CDR3: TGTGCCAGCAGCCCCGGACCCCGGGACGAGCAGTACTTC.

V usage is TRBV2 and J usage is TRBJ1-1; D gene ambiguous. With 6 bases removed from V and 1 base from J, the gap between germline ends came to 6 bases. CDR3 length: 12 amino acids. Per germline, CDR1 SNHLY and CDR2 FYNNEI. The DNA for the CDR3 is TGTGCCAGCAGCGCATGGAACACTGAAGCTTTCTTT. Translated: CASSAWNTEAFF.

V and J are TRBV7-2 and TRBJ2-3; 7 positions agree with TRBD2. Germline V gene lookup returns CDR1 SGHTA and CDR2 FQGNSA. Losses at the gene ends were 5 bases for V and 0 bases for J; bases not matched to a gene: 11. CDR3 size: 17 residues. The CDR3 is CASSTPGGGSSTDTQYF. CDR3 DNA sequence: TGTGCCAGCAGCACCCCCGGCGGGGGATCTAGCACAGATACGCAGTATTTT.

The rearrangement links TRBV10-1 to TRBJ2-1; no reliable D call. Germline CDR1 reads WNHNN; CDR2 reads SYGVQD (reference sequence). V was pared by 3 bases and J by 2 bases, with 20 bases between. The CDR3 is made up of 18 amino acids. The CDR3 loop is CASSEARLKGGTYNEQFF. Here the CDR3 DNA reads TGCGCCAGCAGTGAAGCCAGATTGAAGGGCGGCACCTACAATGAGCAGTTCTTC.

The chain couples TRBV27 to TRBJ1-4; no clear D. Deletions cut 6 bases from V and 7 bases from J, with 12 bases between. Looked up from germline, CDR1 is MNHEY and CDR2 is SMNVEV (reference sequence). This CDR3 has 13 amino acids. The CDR3 DNA reads TGTGCCAGCAGGGGCGACGTTGTTGAAAAACTGTTTTTT. Amino acid sequence: CASRGDVVEKLFF.

This clone was counted between two and nine times. The chain combines TRBV7-8 with TRBJ1-3; no firm D call. The length of the CDR3 is 16 residues. Germline V lookup: CDR1 SGHVS, CDR2 FQNEAQ. Trimming took off 1 base at V and 0 bases at J, with 10 bases between the two ends. CDR3 loop: CASSLVSYSSGNTIYF. DNA for the CDR3: TGTGCCAGCAGCTTAGTCTCGTACAGCTCTGGAAACACCATATATTTT.

This clone was seen just once. The genes are TRBV4-3 and TRBJ1-2, with unresolved D. Trimming cost V 0 bases and J 0 bases, with 8 bases left between them. There are 15 residues in the CDR3. Germline lookup yields CDR1 LGHNA and CDR2 YSLEER. The DNA of the CDR3 is TGCGCCAGCAGCCAAGATTGGGGAACTAACTATGGCTACACCTTC. Translated, it gives CASSQDWGTNYGYTF.

This clone was detected once. The gene calls are TRBV19 and TRBJ2-1, with a possible D match to TRBD2 (7 bases). This CDR3 spans 13 amino acids. CDR1 is LNHDA, CDR2 SQIVND, per germline (reference sequence). CDR3 bases: TGTGCGCATAGTGCAGGGAGGGGGGATGAGCAGTTCTTC. Its translation is CAHSAGRGDEQFF.

The chain recombines TRBV30 with TRBJ1-4; tentatively, D is TRBD1 (6 bases). V was shortened by 2 bases and J by 8 bases, with 21 bases between the two germline ends. The CDR3 covers 16 residues. In germline, CDR1 is GTSNPN, CDR2 SVGIG (reference sequence). This chain's CDR3 is CAWSPLVLGGGEKLFF. CDR3 in DNA: TGTGCCTGGAGTCCCCTGGTGTTGGGCGGGGGCGAAAAACTGTTTTTT.

The genes are TRBV10-2 and TRBJ2-5; D may correspond to TRBD1 or TRBD2 (6 bases each). Between the trimmed V and J ends, which lost 4 bases and 2 bases, there was a span of 14 bases. Germline V gene lookup returns CDR1 WSHSY and CDR2 SAAADI. The CDR3 has 15 residues. Here the CDR3 reads CASSGPGAGQETQYF. In nucleotides, the CDR3 is TGCGCCAGCAGTGGGCCGGGGGCCGGTCAAGAGACCCAGTACTTC.

This clone has only one observation. The V and J genes are TRBV6-5 and TRBJ2-3; no clear D gene. The length of the CDR3 is 14 residues. Per the germline V gene, CDR1 is MNHEY and CDR2 is SVGAGI. Trimming took off 8 bases at V and 4 bases at J, with 16 bases between the two ends. DNA for the CDR3: TGTGCCAGCGTATGGACCATCCCCCCAGATACGCAGTATTTT. Translating gives CASVWTIPPDTQYF.

The chain joins TRBV19 to TRBJ1-1; perhaps TRBD1 as D (5 bases). CDR1 and CDR2 (germline): LNHDA, SQIVND (reference sequence). V was trimmed by 2 bases and J by 4 bases, leaving 14 bases between them. The length of the CDR3 is 15 residues. CDR3 in DNA: TGTGCCAGTAGTATATTGTTAGAGGGACCCACTGAAGCTTTCTTT. Amino acid sequence: CASSILLEGPTEAFF. Full variable domain (rest looked up from reference TRBV19 and TRBJ1-1): DGGITQSPKYLFRKEGQNVTLSCEQNLNHDAMYWYRQDPGQGLRLIYYSQIVNDFQKGDIAEGYSVSREKKESFPLTVTSAQKNPTAFYLCASSILLEGPTEAFFGQGTRLTVV.

This chain links TRBV11-2 with TRBJ1-2; D ambiguous. The CDR3 loop spans 13 amino acids. The ends were cut back, 3 bases at V and 4 bases at J, with 9 bases in the middle. CDR1 is SGHAT, CDR2 FQNNGV, per germline. The CDR3 spells CASSFGPSYGYTF. In DNA form, the CDR3 reads TGTGCCAGCAGCTTTGGACCTTCCTATGGCTACACCTTC.

The chain carries TRBV28 and TRBJ2-2; D unclear. Germline CDR1 MDHEN, CDR2 SYDVKM. With 5 bases removed from V and 6 bases from J, the gap between germline ends came to 19 bases. This CDR3 region has 16 residues. The CDR3 is CASSPYSLRIAGELFF. The CDR3 DNA is TGTGCCAGCAGTCCTTACAGCCTCCGCATCGCCGGGGAGCTGTTTTTT.

The table lists this clone with a count of one. The genes are TRBV25-1 and TRBJ2-3; TRBD2 might be the D (6 bases). CDR3 length: 16 amino acids. Germline lookup yields CDR1 MGHDK and CDR2 SYGVNS. Deletions cut 1 base from V and 4 bases from J, with 15 bases between. The CDR3 loop reads CASSEWGLEGPDTQYF. The CDR3, as DNA: TGTGCCAGCAGTGAATGGGGGTTGGAGGGCCCAGATACGCAGTATTTT.

The rearrangement joins TRBV3-1 (or the pseudogene TRBV3-2) to TRBJ2-1; 8 positions match TRBD2. Trimming at V came to 0 bases and at J to 6 bases, leaving 13 bases not matched to a gene. The CDR3 is 18 amino acids. Germline CDR1 reads LGHDT; CDR2 reads YNNKEL (reference sequence). The CDR3 DNA reads TGTGCCAGCAGCCAAGATCGTTCGACGAGCGGGGGTCTCAATGAGCAGTTCTTC. It yields the protein CASSQDRSTSGGLNEQFF.

This chain joins TRBV6-6 and TRBJ1-6; D gene uncertain. The V end was cut by 0 bases, the J end by 6 bases, with 12 bases between. CDR3 size: 16 residues. Per the germline V gene, CDR1 is MNHNY and CDR2 is SVGAGI (reference sequence). CDR3 amino acids: CASSYSGPRGNSPLHF. DNA of the CDR3: TGTGCCAGCAGTTACTCAGGCCCACGAGGTAATTCACCCCTCCACTTT.

This clone was seen just once. This rearrangement joins TRBV7-9 to TRBJ1-1; TRBD1 aligns across 7 bases. The CDR3 loop spans 14 amino acids. V shed 5 bases, J shed 1 base, and the junction held 4 bases outside the gene matches. CDR1 is SEHNR and CDR2 is FQNEAQ in the germline V gene (reference sequence). The CDR3 DNA reads TGTGCCAGCAGCAAGGGGGCTTGGAACACTGAAGCTTTCTTT. It codes for CASSKGAWNTEAFF. The full variable domain, with the rest looked up from reference TRBV7-9 and TRBJ1-1, is DTGVSQNPRHKITKRGQNVTFRCDPISEHNRLYWYRQTLGQGPEFLTYFQNEAQLEKSRLLSDRFSAERPKGSFSTLEIQRTEQGDSAMYLCASSKGAWNTEAFFGQGTRLTVV.

V gene TRBV27 combines with J gene TRBJ2-6; D may be TRBD1 (5 bases). Germline CDR1 and CDR2: MNHEY and SMNVEV (reference sequence). V lost 2 bases and J lost 2, with 10 bases in between. This CDR3 comprises 16 residues. CDR3 loop: CASSLVGVPGANVLTF. The CDR3 coding sequence is TGTGCCAGCAGTTTAGTAGGGGTCCCTGGGGCCAACGTCCTGACTTTC.

V and J are TRBV11-2 and TRBJ1-4; a weak D match, TRBD1 (5 bases). Trimming cost V 2 bases and J 3 bases, with 10 bases left between them. This CDR3 has 15 residues. CDR1 is SGHAT and CDR2 is FQNNGV in the germline V gene. The CDR3 region is CASSLWVGANEKLFF. The CDR3 DNA reads as TGTGCCAGCAGCTTATGGGTAGGGGCTAATGAAAAACTGTTTTTT.

The chain employs TRBV9 and TRBJ2-3; a weak D match, TRBD1 (8 bases). Germline loops: CDR1 SGDLS, CDR2 YYNGEE. V was pared by 1 base and J by 2 bases, with 14 bases between. This CDR3 region has 16 residues. In DNA form, the CDR3 reads TGTGCCAGCAGCGTAAGCGGGACAGGCGACACAGATACGCAGTATTTT. It translates to CASSVSGTGDTDTQYF.

The gene calls are TRBV6-1 and TRBJ2-2; TRBD1 is a possible D gene (6 bases). This CDR3 has 18 amino acids. V was clipped by 3 bases and J by 0 bases, with 17 bases between them. Germline lookup yields CDR1 MNHNS and CDR2 SASEGT. CDR3 sequence reads: CASSDADSPLPNTGELFF. CDR3 nucleotide sequence: TGTGCCAGCAGTGACGCGGACAGCCCACTTCCGAACACCGGGGAGCTGTTTTTT.

The chain has TRBV28 and TRBJ2-7; D is ambiguous. Trimming took 7 bases from V and 1 from J, leaving 14 bases between them. Germline values: CDR1 MDHEN, CDR2 SYDVKM. This CDR3 has 14 residues. CDR3 residues: CASIRGRLSYEQYF. The CDR3 DNA sequence: TGTGCCAGCATTAGAGGCAGGTTATCCTACGAGCAGTACTTC.

The genes are TRBV5-8 and TRBJ2-3, with a tentative D call TRBD2 (6 bases). Germline lookup yields CDR1 SGHTS and CDR2 YDEGEE. Trimming removed 2 bases from V and 2 bases from J, with 12 bases in between. This CDR3 region has 15 residues. CDR3 in DNA: TGTGCCAGCAGCTTTGGGGTAGCGGACACAGATACGCAGTATTTT. This encodes CASSFGVADTDTQYF.

The chain employs TRBV27 and TRBJ1-6; D not resolved. Trimming left V 3 bases short and J 3 bases short, with 15 bases between. The CDR3 sequence is 17 residues long. Germline V gives CDR1 MNHEY, CDR2 SMNVEV (reference sequence). In DNA form, the CDR3 reads TGTGCCAGCAGTTTCCTTTATAGACGGAGCTATAATTCACCCCTCCACTTT. Translating it yields CASSFLYRRSYNSPLHF.